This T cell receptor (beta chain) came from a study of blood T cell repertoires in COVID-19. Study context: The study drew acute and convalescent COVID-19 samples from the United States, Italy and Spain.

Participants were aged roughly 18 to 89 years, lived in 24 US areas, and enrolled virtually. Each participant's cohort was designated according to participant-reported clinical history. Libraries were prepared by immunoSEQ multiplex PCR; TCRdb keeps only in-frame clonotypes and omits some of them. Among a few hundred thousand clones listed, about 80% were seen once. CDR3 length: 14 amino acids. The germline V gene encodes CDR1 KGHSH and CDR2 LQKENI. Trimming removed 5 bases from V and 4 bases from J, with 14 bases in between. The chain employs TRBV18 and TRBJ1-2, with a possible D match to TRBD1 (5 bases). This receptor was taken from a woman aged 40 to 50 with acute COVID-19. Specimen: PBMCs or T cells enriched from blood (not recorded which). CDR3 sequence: CASSAEPRVYGYTF. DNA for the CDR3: TGTGCCAGCTCAGCTGAACCCAGGGTCTATGGCTACACCTTC.